This T cell receptor (beta chain) was sequenced for a study of blood T cells in healthy people across ages. Broader study findings: Using unsorted PBMCs precluded a conclusive naive versus antigen-experienced comparison. Among T cells, TCR beta diversity per million cells dropped roughly linearly as age rose. Whereas aged donors had fewer naive CD4+ cells, long-lived donors had more of them and higher diversity.

Germline V gives CDR1 SGHRS, CDR2 YFSETQ. The V gene end was trimmed by 4 bases and the J gene end by 9 bases; junction bases not matched to a gene: 10. CDR3 length equals 14 residues. Total RNA, at least 6 micrograms per sample, came from PBMCs. Primed by a sample-barcoded 5' primer and a J-beta primer mix, a second PCR proceeded for about 6 to 12 cycles. Via MiXCR, TCRdb re-called the 5' RACE reads, giving one row per CDR3 protein. The sample lists approximately 800,000 distinct CDR3 sequences, about 56% occurring once. This clonotype has only a few counts. Its antigen is not identified. This chain joins TRBV5-1 and TRBJ2-1; TRBD1 matches at 7 bases. This sequence originates from a man aged 35 to 55 in good health. Sequencing input: blood. CDR3 amino acids: CASSVRQGAGEQFF. DNA of the CDR3: TGCGCCAGCAGCGTAAGACAGGGTGCGGGTGAGCAGTTCTTC.